This T cell receptor (beta chain) was sequenced in a study of cytotoxic CD8 clonotypes in ibrutinib-treated CLL (dated by TCRdb to the early 2020s). For the wider study: The cohort included some 14 treatment-naive and about a dozen relapsed/refractory patients; 17 to 18 were IGHV unmutated. Responses were partial in about 25 patients and complete in 2; after median roughly 69 months follow-up, about 14 stayed in remission and around 12 progressed. Response samples were obtained after a median of roughly eleven months of treatment, with a range of about 6 to 36 months. On average, each sample yielded around 230,000 productive templates and 85,000 to 95,000 productive rearrangements. Of the 85 to 95 participants in the trial, approximately 26 had longitudinal samples available. Cryopreserved peripheral blood mononuclear cells were obtained prior to treatment, at the time of response, and at either disease progression or sustained remission. All remission and progressive disease samples were collected while patients were still receiving ibrutinib.

The time point label of this sample denotes: 24 months on ibrutinib. For TCR beta library preparation, approximately 2.2 micrograms of genomic DNA were isolated from cryopreserved PBMCs. Longitudinal blood samples from CLL patients receiving ibrutinib monotherapy were subjected to high-throughput TCR beta sequencing. Patients were enrolled in a phase 2 open-label single-center ibrutinib monotherapy trial. Broader findings and caveats from the paper: Baseline clonality exceeded that of age-matched healthy donors and correlated strongly with circulating CD8+ T-cell counts. Public clonotypes were found to be uncommon and were observed to contract or remain stable during treatment; the increase in clonality was shown to reflect expansion of private clonotypes at ibrutinib response. An increase in clonality was observed at ibrutinib response, with clonality remaining stable during sustained remission and falling back toward baseline at progression. Sustained-remission and progressing patients did not have matched sampling times, and lymph node repertoires were not examined.

Concerning this clone itself: The target of this receptor is not known. No much larger clone exists at a distance of one base, and base qualities are not known.

On a MiSeq, deep resolution sequencing aimed for a depth between 1 in 1 million and 1 in 200,000 T cells, with each clonotype covered 10x on average. TCR beta libraries were generated with the immunoSEQ hsTCRB Kit. Processing in the source paper ran as follows. ImmunoSEQ Data Assistant and ImmunoSEQ Analyzer were used for data analysis, and V, D and J genes were assigned according to IMGT definitions. Clonality, which ranges from 0 to 1, was calculated as one minus the normalized Shannon entropy of productive rearrangement frequencies. Only overrepresented clonotypes making up at least 0.05% of each patient's repertoire were included in the public clonotype analysis. Fewer than 15 repertoires from age-matched healthy donors, obtained from immuneACCESS, served as clonality controls. TCRdb's version of the immuneACCESS table is confined to in-frame rearrangements and falls short of the full clone set. An unresolved V gene accounts for under half of the shortfall where checked; the remainder is of unknown origin. For V, J and clone size, that table is used; D and trimming come from the DNA. This sample holds almost 250,000 clones; 70% were observed only once. Together, the top ten hold 15% to 19% of the sample.

Measured from the cysteine to the phenylalanine, the CDR3 is 14 residues long. Left in the record is the CDR3 DNA by itself, 42 bases read in frame from the first base. V trim: 6 bases; J trim: 4 bases; unmatched bases: 8. From the germline V gene, CDR1 is SGHRS and CDR2 is YFSETQ. The sample here was PBMCs, taken after 24 months of ibrutinib treatment. This TCR derives from a human donor with chronic lymphocytic leukemia. The chain couples TRBV5-1 to TRBJ2-7, with 9 middle bases fitting TRBD1. The CDR3 has the sequence CASTPGTGLYEQYF. The sequence in DNA is TGCGCCAGCACCCCCGGGACAGGGCTTTACGAGCAGTACTTC. When the CDR3 is completed using the reference TRBV5-1 and TRBJ2-7 genes on either side, the full variable domain is KAGVTQTPRYLIKTRGQQVTLSCSPISGHRSVSWYQQTPGQGLQFLFEYFSETQRNKGNFPGRFSGRQFSNSRSEMNVSTLELGDSALYLCASTPGTGLYEQYFGPGTRLTVT.